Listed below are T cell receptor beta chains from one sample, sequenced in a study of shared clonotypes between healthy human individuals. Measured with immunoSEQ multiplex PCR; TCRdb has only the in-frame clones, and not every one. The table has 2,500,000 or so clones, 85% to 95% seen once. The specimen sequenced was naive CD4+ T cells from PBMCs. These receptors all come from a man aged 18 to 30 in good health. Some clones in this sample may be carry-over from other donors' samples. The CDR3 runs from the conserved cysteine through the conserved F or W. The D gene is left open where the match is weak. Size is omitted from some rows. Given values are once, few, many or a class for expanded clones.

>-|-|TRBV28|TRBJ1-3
TGTGCCAGCAGCCGGTTAGGAAACACCATATATTTT
CASSRLGNTIYF
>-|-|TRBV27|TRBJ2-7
TGTGCCAGCAGTGGACAGTTCTCCTACGAGCAGTACTTC
CASSGQFSYEQYF
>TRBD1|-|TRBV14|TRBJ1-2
TGTGCCAGCGCCAAAGAGGCGGGACAGGGTTTGGAAAGTGGCTACACCTTC
CASAKEAGQGLESGYTF
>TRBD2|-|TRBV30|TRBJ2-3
TGTGCCTGGAGGAAGGCGGGAGCGCCAGATACGCAGTATTTT
CAWRKAGAPDTQYF
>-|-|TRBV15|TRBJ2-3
TGTGCCACCAGCAGAGATCGGACAGACACAGATACGCAGTATTTT
CATSRDRTDTDTQYF
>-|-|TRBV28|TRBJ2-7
TGTGCCAGCAGTTCGGGACCAGCCTACGAGCAGTACTTC
CASSSGPAYEQYF
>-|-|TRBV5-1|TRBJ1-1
TGCGCCAGGAGGGACACGTTGAACACTGAAGCTTTCTTT
CARRDTLNTEAFF
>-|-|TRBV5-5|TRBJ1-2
TGTGCCAGCAGCTTGGCGCACGGAGCTAACTATGGCTACACCTTC
CASSLAHGANYGYTF
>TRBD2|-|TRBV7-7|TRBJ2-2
TGTGCCAGCAGCACCTCTAGCGGAACCGGGGAGCTGTTTTTT
CASSTSSGTGELFF
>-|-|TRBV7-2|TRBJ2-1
TGTGCCAGCAGCCTCATGGCACAAGAGCAGTTCTTC
CASSLMAQEQFF
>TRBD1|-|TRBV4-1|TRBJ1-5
TGCGCCAGCAGCCAAGGACAGGGAGATCAGCCCCAGCATTTT
CASSQGQGDQPQHF
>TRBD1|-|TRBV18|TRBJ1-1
TGTGCCAGCTCACCACCGGGACAGGCGGAAACTGAAGCTTTCTTT
CASSPPGQAETEAFF
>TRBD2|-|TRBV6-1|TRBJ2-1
TGTGCCAGCACAGTCGGCGGGAGGAACAATGAGCAGTTCTTC
CASTVGGRNNEQFF
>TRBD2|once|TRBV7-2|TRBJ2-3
TGTGCCAGCAGCCCCCGATTAGCGGGAGGGGCAGATACGCAGTATTTT
CASSPRLAGGADTQYF
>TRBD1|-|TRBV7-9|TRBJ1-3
TGTGCCAGCAGCTCGACAGGGGGCTCATCCTCTGGAAACACCATATATTTT
CASSSTGGSSSGNTIYF
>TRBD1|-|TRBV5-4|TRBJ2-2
TGTGCCAGCAGGCGTAACAGGGGGCCGGACACCGGGGAGCTGTTTTTT
CASRRNRGPDTGELFF
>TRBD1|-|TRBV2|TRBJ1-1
TGTGCCAGCAGTTCTGACAGGGTGAACACTGAAGCTTTCTTT
CASSSDRVNTEAFF
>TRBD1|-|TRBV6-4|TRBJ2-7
TGTGCCAGCAGCCCCGGGGGGACAGGGGTCTACGAGCAGTACTTC
CASSPGGTGVYEQYF
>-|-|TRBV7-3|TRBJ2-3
TGTGCCAGCAGCTTAATTGGGATCGGCACAGATACGCAGTATTTT
CASSLIGIGTDTQYF
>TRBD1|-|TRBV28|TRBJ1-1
TGTGCCAGCAGTTGGGGGACAGGGAGGGGCACTGAAGCTTTCTTT
CASSWGTGRGTEAFF
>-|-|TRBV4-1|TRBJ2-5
TGCGCCAGCAGCCAAGCCCAGGGCCAAGAGACCCAGTACTTC
CASSQAQGQETQYF
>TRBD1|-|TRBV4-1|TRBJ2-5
TGCGCCAGCAGCCCTAAAAGCCAGGGACAGGGGAAAGAGACCCAGTACTTC
CASSPKSQGQGKETQYF
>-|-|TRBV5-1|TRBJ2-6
TGCGCCAGCAGCTACGACAGTTCTGGGGCCAACGTCCTGACTTTC
CASSYDSSGANVLTF
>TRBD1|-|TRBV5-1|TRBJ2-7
TGCGCCAGCAGCTTGACAGTGACAGGGGTGCAGTACTTC
CASSLTVTGVQYF
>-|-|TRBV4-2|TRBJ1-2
TGTGCCAGCAGCAGCGCCGGAAACTATGGCTACACCTTC
CASSSAGNYGYTF
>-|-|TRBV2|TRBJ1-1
TGTGCCAGCCAACAGGGTGAAGCTTTCTTT
CASQQGEAFF
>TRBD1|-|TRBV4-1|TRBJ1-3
TGCGCCAGCAGCCGCACGACAGGGAGTGGAAACACCATATATTTT
CASSRTTGSGNTIYF
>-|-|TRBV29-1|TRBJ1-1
TGCAGCGTTGGAGGGAGGAACACTGAAGCTTTCTTT
CSVGGRNTEAFF
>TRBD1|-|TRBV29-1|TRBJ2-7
TGCAGCGCTGACAGGGGTTACGAGCAGTACTTC
CSADRGYEQYF
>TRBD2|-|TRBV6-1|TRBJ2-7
TGTGCCACCGGGCCCCAGCGGGACTCCTACGAGCAGTACTTC
CATGPQRDSYEQYF